The 7 T cell receptor beta chains below were found in one sample sequenced in a study of early stage breast cancer tumors. Here immunoSEQ multiplex PCR was the method, and the copy in TCRdb shows in-frame clones only, minus some. The top ten clones hold 33% of a sample with fewer than 35,000 clones, around three quarters of them seen once. Material for sequencing was blood. Source of these receptors: a person aged 45 to 59 with breast cancer.

This clone appeared a few times. V usage is TRBV18 and J usage is TRBJ1-5, with TRBD1 matching 9 bases. Trimming removed 2 bases from V and 5 bases from J; junction bases left unmatched: 4. The CDR3 has 15 amino acids. Germline values: CDR1 KGHSH, CDR2 LQKENI. Written as DNA, the CDR3 is TGTGCCAGCTCACCAAGGACAGGGGCAGATCAGCCCCAGCATTTT. This translates into CASSPRTGADQPQHF.

V and J are TRBV15 and TRBJ1-1; D possibly corresponds to TRBD1 (5 bases). CDR1 and CDR2 (germline): LNHNV, YYDKDF (reference sequence). The CDR3 has 15 residues. V was trimmed by 1 base and J by 8 bases, leaving 17 bases between them. The CDR3, as DNA: TGTGCCACCAGCAGAGGGGGGGGAGGGTCTGGAGAAGCTTTCTTT. It is translated as CATSRGGGGSGEAFF. Full variable domain (rest looked up from reference TRBV15 and TRBJ1-1): DAMVIQNPRYQVTQFGKPVTLSCSQTLNHNVMYWYQQKSSQAPKLLFHYYDKDFNNEADTPDNFQSRRPNTSFCFLDIRSPGLGDTAMYLCATSRGGGGSGEAFFGQGTRLTVV.

The chain is built from TRBV19 and TRBJ1-5; D is unclear. CDR1 is LNHDA, CDR2 SQIVND, per germline (reference sequence). Trimming stripped 2 bases from V and 7 bases from J, with 15 bases between. CDR3 length equals 15 residues. The chain's CDR3 is CASSIIFGIRQPQHF. CDR3 DNA sequence: TGTGCCAGTAGTATAATTTTCGGGATTCGGCAGCCCCAGCATTTT.

The CDR3 spells CASSSGGNLYEQYF. The CDR3 DNA reads as TGTGCCAGCAGCTCCGGGGGCAACCTATACGAGCAGTACTTC. The genes are TRBV6-4 and TRBJ2-7, with D perhaps TRBD1 or TRBD2 (6 bases each). V was pared by 6 bases and J by 4 bases, with 16 bases between. This CDR3 comprises 14 residues. Per germline, CDR1 MRHNA and CDR2 SNTAGT.

The V and J genes are TRBV29-1 and TRBJ1-1; no definite D call. The germline V and J ends were trimmed by 4 bases and 1 base, with 10 bases remaining between them. Per germline, CDR1 SQVTM and CDR2 ANQGSEA. The CDR3 loop spans 13 amino acids. The CDR3 sequence is CSVALKENTEAFF. In DNA, the CDR3 is TGCAGCGTTGCGCTTAAGGAGAACACTGAAGCTTTCTTT.

This sequence joins TRBV6-5 and TRBJ2-3; 8 bases align to TRBD2. CDR1 MNHEY and CDR2 SVGAGI come from the germline V gene. After removal of 4 bases from V and 2 bases from J, the junction contained 5 bases not matched to a gene. This CDR3 has 15 residues. CDR3 region: CASSLALAVTDTQYF. CDR3 DNA: TGTGCCAGCAGTTTGGCACTAGCGGTCACAGATACGCAGTATTTT.

V is TRBV12-5 and J is TRBJ2-7; D gene ambiguous. The germline gives CDR1 LGHNT, CDR2 FRNRAP. Trimming cost V 1 base and J 1 base, with 5 bases left between them. The CDR3 is 13 residues long. The CDR3 DNA reads as TGTGCTAGTGGTTTGGCCGGATCCTACGAGCAGTACTTC. Encoded protein: CASGLAGSYEQYF.